A selection of T cell receptor beta chains follows, all from one sample in a study of T-cell memory formation after mild COVID-19. TCRdb processed the 5' RACE reads anew with MiXCR; each CDR3 protein has one entry. The sample holds fewer than 250,000 distinct CDR3 sequences; just over 15% are singletons and the top ten take 2% to 2.5%. Material for sequencing was PBMCs or a T cell subset sorted from them (not recorded which). These receptors all stem from an adult woman who had mild COVID-19 (a few samples of this study predate the infection). Cell type and time point are not known. Each CDR3 is given with its conserved first and last residue.

TRBJ1-3,TRBV5-1,15,CASSPQAPPGNTIYF
TRBJ2-1,TRBV9,15,CASSPQERAGWKQFF
TRBJ1-5,TRBV12-3/TRBV12-4,14,CASARSGDTQPQHF
TRBJ2-4,TRBV7-3,13,CASSSGPTGIQYF
TRBJ2-7,TRBV7-2,14,CASSFNGGSYEQYF
TRBJ2-3,TRBV6-5,15,CASRAVSGGADTQYF
TRBJ1-2,TRBV7-9,12,CASTRTNYGYTF
TRBJ1-3,TRBV7-9,14,CASRPQGSGNTIYF
TRBJ1-4,TRBV5-1,13,CASMTDPGEKLFF
TRBJ1-1,TRBV6-1,12,CATLGQVHEAFF
TRBJ2-7,TRBV18,14,CASSPSWQAYEQYF